One and the same sample provided the 9 T cell receptor beta chains below, sequenced in a study of T cell repertoires in cytomegalovirus infection. For these TCRs, the target antigens are not known. TCRdb re-called the reads with MiXCR, one entry per CDR3 protein. The repertoire includes about 180,000 distinct CDR3 sequences, 20% to 25% of them detected once, and around a quarter sits in the top ten. This specimen consisted of CD8+ T cells from cultured PBMCs, obtained from culture after CMV antigen stimulation. Receptors originate from a human donor in good health (CMV status not recorded). Some clones in this sample may be carry-over from other donors' samples.

As DNA, the CDR3 is TGTGCCACCACGCGACGAACTGAAGCTTTCTTT. This encodes CATTRRTEAFF. V usage is TRBV7-6 and J usage is TRBJ1-1, with D unresolved. Germline V lookup: CDR1 SGHVS, CDR2 FNYEAQ. Trimming removed 10 bases at V and 5 bases at J, with 11 bases between. This CDR3 comprises 11 residues. The variable domain in full, with the rest retrieved from reference TRBV7-6 and TRBJ1-1, is GAGVSQSPRYKVTKRGQDVALRCDPISGHVSLYWYRQALGQGPEFLTYFNYEAQQDKSGLPNDRFSAERPEGSISTLTIQRTEQRDSAMYRCATTRRTEAFFGQGTRLTVV.

The chain combines TRBV12-3 or TRBV12-4 with TRBJ2-3; D perhaps matches TRBD2 (5 bases). CDR3 length: 17 amino acids. V dropped 10 bases and J dropped 3 bases, with 26 bases sitting between them. The CDR3 here is CAISEVMGLTGTDTQYF. For the CDR3, the DNA is TGTGCCATCTCGGAGGTCATGGGCCTCACTGGGACAGATACGCAGTATTTT.

This clonotype was detected only a few times. The chain has TRBV9 and TRBJ1-3; no definite D call. The germline gives CDR1 SGDLS, CDR2 YYNGEE. This CDR3 has 14 amino acids. V gave up 6 bases and J gave up 0 bases, with 10 bases separating them. CDR3 region: CASTAAGSGNTIYF. DNA of the CDR3: TGTGCCAGCACCGCTGCCGGCTCTGGAAACACCATATATTTT.

The chain couples TRBV7-9 to TRBJ2-7, with D possibly being TRBD2 (7 bases). V was pared by 6 bases and J by 5 bases, with 11 bases between. The germline CDR1 and CDR2 sequences are SEHNR and FQNEAQ (reference sequence). This CDR3 has 12 amino acids. CDR3 amino acids: CASSGGGNEQYF. The DNA of the CDR3 is TGTGCCAGCAGTGGGGGGGGCAACGAGCAGTACTTC.

The CDR3 bases are TGTGCCAGCAGTTACTTATCCCCCCTGCGGCATAGCGGCTATGGCTACACCTTC. This encodes CASSYLSPLRHSGYGYTF. The chain combines TRBV6-5 with TRBJ1-2; no definite D call. The CDR3 sequence is 18 residues long. Germline V gene sequence: CDR1 MNHEY, CDR2 SVGAGI. The germline V and J ends were trimmed by 1 base and 4 bases, with 22 bases remaining between them.

This clonotype showed up just a few times. This chain uses TRBV6-2 or TRBV6-3 with TRBJ1-1, with D hard to call. CDR1 and CDR2 from the germline V gene are MNHEY and SVGEGT. V was shortened by 2 bases and J by 1 base, with 14 bases between the two germline ends. The CDR3 sequence is 16 residues long. CDR3 in DNA: TGTGCCAGCAGTTACAGGACCAACGAGGGGAACACTGAAGCTTTCTTT. The encoded protein is CASSYRTNEGNTEAFF.

The V call is TRBV7-2, the J call TRBJ1-1; no definite D call. From germline, CDR1 is SGHTA and CDR2 FQGNSA. The CDR3 is 15 amino acids. The V end lost 6 bases, the J end lost 0 bases, and 14 bases lay between the germline ends. CDR3 nucleotide sequence: TGTGCCAGCAGAAGGGCGCGATTAATGAACACTGAAGCTTTCTTT. Amino acids: CASRRARLMNTEAFF.

The rearrangement joins TRBV27 to TRBJ2-7; D is unclear. This CDR3 comprises 12 residues. Looked up from germline, CDR1 is MNHEY and CDR2 is SMNVEV (reference sequence). Trimming took off 5 bases at V and 3 bases at J, with 8 bases between the two ends. The CDR3 DNA sequence: TGTGCCAGCAGTCCAAATTACTACGAGCAGTACTTC. It specifies CASSPNYYEQYF.

This clonotype was found a few times. The chain employs TRBV7-8 and TRBJ1-1; 7 positions agree with TRBD1. Germline V gene data show CDR1 as SGHVS and CDR2 as FQNEAQ. CDR3 size: 16 residues. The V and J ends lost 3 bases and 1 base, in that order; junction bases with no gene match: 8. The DNA of the CDR3 is TGTGCCAGCAGCTTGGAAATGACAGGGCCGAACACTGAAGCTTTCTTT. It is translated as CASSLEMTGPNTEAFF.